This T cell receptor beta chain was documented in a study of blood T cell repertoires in COVID-19. Study as a whole: Spain, Italy and the United States supplied samples that represented acute and convalescent COVID-19.

Using immunoSEQ multiplex PCR, the repertoire was profiled, and TCRdb retains in-frame clones only, with some absent. The sample consists of fewer than 350,000 clones, roughly 86% of them appearing once. Within the 2 weeks before study entry, each person in the exposed group met a COVID-19 case. Germline V lookup: CDR1 LNHDA, CDR2 SQIVND (reference sequence). The CDR3 totals 14 residues. With 1 base removed from V and 3 bases from J, the gap between germline ends came to 8 bases. The chain couples TRBV19 to TRBJ2-3; no firm D call. The receptor comes from a woman under 40 who had been exposed to COVID-19. Sequenced input: PBMCs or T cells enriched from blood (not recorded which). The CDR3 loop is CASSIGLGTDTQYF. DNA of the CDR3: TGTGCCAGTAGTATAGGTCTAGGAACAGATACGCAGTATTTT. The complete variable domain, with remaining parts taken from reference TRBV19 and TRBJ2-3, reads DGGITQSPKYLFRKEGQNVTLSCEQNLNHDAMYWYRQDPGQGLRLIYYSQIVNDFQKGDIAEGYSVSREKKESFPLTVTSAQKNPTAFYLCASSIGLGTDTQYFGPGTRLTVL.